The entry that follows covers one TCR beta chain sequence. Sequencing was performed with immunoSEQ multiplex PCR; in TCRdb, only in-frame clones are kept and a portion is missing. This repertoire shows some 40,000 clones, 70% to 90% found once; its top ten account for around 1.2%. These data are taken from a study of memory CD8 T cells in hepatitis C reinfection. Study-level background: Peak reinfection sampling occurred 3 to 8 weeks after detected reinfection.

As for time point: peak reinfection, 3 to 8 weeks after reinfection detection. Sorted cells were sequenced directly ex vivo without any in vitro expansion. In germline, CDR1 is KGHSH, CDR2 LQKENI. V lost 3 bases and J lost 2; bases outside the gene matches: 11. This CDR3 has 18 residues. This clonotype was sampled from a young man with hepatitis C virus infection. The sequencing sample was made of naive CD8+ T cells sorted from blood. The chain couples TRBV18 to TRBJ2-1; the match to TRBD1 covers 9 bases. For the CDR3, the DNA is TGTGCCAGCTCACCGGAATATCCGGGACAGGGCACCTACAATGAGCAGTTCTTC. Translation: CASSPEYPGQGTYNEQFF.